Sequencing of this TCR beta chain was carried out in a study of blood T cell repertoires in COVID-19. Turning to the study itself: Whether acute or convalescent, the COVID-19 samples came from the United States, Italy and Spain. Sample material is recorded as cDNA or gDNA derived from T cells, B-cell-depleted T cells, or PBMCs.

In the original workflow: Amplification of reference gene primers provided the estimated nucleated cell counts. TCRdb's table, derived via immunoSEQ multiplex PCR, lists solely in-frame clones and lacks some. Clone size and the V and J calls come from that table; the DNA yielded D and trimming. This table holds some 59,000 clones, 65% to 85% found once. J gave up 7 bases and V 0 bases, and 6 bases lay outside the gene matches. This CDR3 spans 15 amino acids. Germline V gene data show CDR1 as SGHNT and CDR2 as YYREEE (reference sequence). The receptor was derived from a man at least 80 years old with active or convalescent COVID-19. The chain has TRBV5-4 and TRBJ2-1; TRBD2 agrees at 8 bases. Sequences were obtained from peripheral blood. In nucleotides, the CDR3 is TGTGCCAGCAGCTTGGTTGGGACTAGATTGAATGAGCAGTTCTTC. As protein: CASSLVGTRLNEQFF. Supplemented by reference TRBV5-4 and TRBJ2-1, the full variable domain reads ETGVTQSPTHLIKTRGQQVTLRCSSQSGHNTVSWYQQALGQGPQFIFQYYREEENGRGNFPPRFSGLQFPNYSSELNVNALELDDSALYLCASSLVGTRLNEQFFGPGTRLTVL.